This T cell receptor beta chain was documented in a study of cytomegalovirus exposure and HLA in healthy donors (dated by TCRdb to about 2017). For the study in its entirety: An earlier analysis of several hundred of the donors reported roughly 300 Gb of sequence data and 100 million to 140 million unique TCR beta sequences from 150 million to 200 million T cells. About 280 gigabases of sequencing data and tens of millions of unique TCR sequences were included in an early release covering about 620 HLA-typed donors. Of the approximately 400 genotyped donors, approximately 80% fell in the genetic ancestry cluster associated with self-reported Caucasian donors. The study aimed to test whether cataloging public T cell receptors could reveal signatures of past pathogen exposure. The study used immunosequencing to profile the T cell repertoires of several hundred subjects and linked those repertoires to cytomegalovirus serostatus. Along with the roughly 710-subject first cohort, a separate validation cohort of roughly 110 different subjects was used. To predict cytomegalovirus infection status, the study brought together high-throughput TCR immunosequencing, statistical association of individual TCRs with disease status, and machine learning. A later analysis re-analyzed previously published TCR beta repertoires from 500 to 700 donors and added high-resolution HLA genotyping to study TCR occurrence patterns. The later analysis used no new phenotypic data to find candidate immune exposures, relying instead on TCR beta sequences and their occurrence across donors. An earlier analysis of nearly 600 of the donors applied high-throughput TCR beta sequencing to assess whether each TCR beta V gene segment acted as functional or pseudogenic. Alongside the repertoire data, information on donor age, sex, ethnicity and CMV serostatus was compiled. In a later genetic analysis, genome-wide SNP genotypes for about three fifths of the roughly 670 donors were used, and that subset was treated as a discovery cohort. All discovery cohort repertoires had been generated using a single sequencing platform. HLA typing covered class I and class II loci at four-digit resolution. Typing coverage varied by locus: roughly 629-640 donors for A, B, C, DRB1 and DQB1; more than 500 for DQA1; 600 to 610 for DPA1; around 490 for DPB1. Roughly 5 DR-DQ haplotypes were handled as single units for association and clustering, since linkage in the cohort was strong. Across approximately 400 genotyped donors of the cohort, an average of about 220,000 unique TCR beta nucleotide sequences per donor were sequenced, and roughly a sixth of those sequences were non-productive. General conclusions and limits of the study: An association between a missense DCLRE1C variant and V-gene and J-gene trimming of TCR beta chains was found in a later genetic analysis and replicated in an independent cohort. Most TCR sequences were seen in very few donors, while some public TCRs were found in many individuals. According to a later analysis, parvovirus B19, influenza, CMV and Epstein-Barr virus appeared linked to several top co-occurrence clusters. According to a later analysis, most CMV-associated TCR beta chains appeared to be HLA-restricted, and the HLA associations seemed to be driven largely by CMV exposure. Presence/absence analyses assumed roughly uniform sequencing depth across donors, an assumption that may not hold. A cluster of highly shared sequence variants was judged likely to be a technical artifact of the sequencing pipeline. A further reported finding was that TCR beta sequences accurately predicted the HLA-A and HLA-B alleles for most subjects in the first cohort. According to a later genetic analysis, donors in an Asian-associated ancestry cluster had fewer N-insertions in productive TCRs than the approximately 700-donor mean. Because HLA typing was unavailable for some donors at each locus, only the typed subset was used in association tests. The authors suggested that the approach could potentially be extended to other disease states and immunological phenotypes. The study gave a list of roughly 150 TCR beta chains associated with cytomegalovirus. In a later analysis, HLA-associated TCR beta chains were found to be more clonally expanded and to have lower generation probabilities than equally common non-associated chains. Some IMGT-functional V segments, including TRBV6-2 and TRBV6-3, could not be distinguished by the 87-base-pair reads and were therefore excluded. The classifier was reported to diagnose cytomegalovirus status with high specificity and sensitivity in both the original and validation cohorts. At a false discovery rate of 0.05, a later analysis linked about 16,000 TCR beta sequences to specific HLA alleles. Three of the identified cytomegalovirus-associated TCR beta chains were confirmed in vitro to be specific for cytomegalovirus antigens. In this cohort, only TCR beta chains were sequenced, and detectable features were limited by the absence of alpha or paired-chain data. Linkage disequilibrium might explain the correlated functional status among segregating V segments, but an unknown experimental factor could not be excluded. About 17 rarely observed V segments, including chromosome 9 orphons, were excluded from the earlier analysis of some 590 of the donors because counts were too low. In a later analysis, TCR association rates were found to vary across HLA loci, with the most associated TCRs seen for DRB1 alleles and the fewest for HLA-C alleles. Assigning TCR associations to individual alleles was difficult when HLA alleles, especially DR and DQ, strongly co-occurred. In an earlier analysis of roughly 500 of the donors, most TCR beta V segments appeared in productive rearrangements about 87% or about 30% of the time, broadly matching IMGT annotations. The only immune exposure information available for the cohort was CMV serostatus.

The library was produced with the immunoSEQ multiplex PCR assay. For the multiplex PCR, a mixture combining 60 forward primers for TCR Vbeta segments and 13 reverse primers for TCR Jbeta segments was used. The CDR3 region of rearranged TCR beta genes was amplified from genomic DNA with a multiplex PCR assay. The amplified TCR beta libraries were sequenced on the Illumina HiSeq System as 87-base-pair reads. From the authors' description of their analysis: In a later analysis, tens of millions of unique TCR beta chains were counted across the approximately 640 repertoires, and about 10 million of these chains were shared by at least two donors. Raw reads were error-corrected and collapsed into unique sequences by a nearest-neighbor algorithm in which closely related sequences were merged to remove PCR and sequencing errors. To assign V, D and J gene segments, CDR3 sequences were aligned to IMGT reference sequences. For a sequence to be retained, at least a six-nucleotide match to both a V gene segment and a J gene segment was required. Rearrangements were called productive when the CDR3 lacked stop codons and stayed in frame with V and J; all others were non-productive. Following IMGT convention, CDR3 was defined as the stretch from the second conserved V-encoded cysteine up to the conserved J-encoded phenylalanine. In an earlier analysis of 587 of the donors, sequences lacking an unambiguous match to a single V gene segment were excluded. In an earlier analysis of some 590 of the donors, V segments were called functional above 56.7% productive rearrangements and were called segregating when the between-donor standard deviation exceeded 5%. A statistical classification framework was developed to diagnose cytomegalovirus status using the catalog of TCR beta chain sequences. In a later analysis, V and J genes were assigned by comparing TCR nucleotide sequences against IMGT/GENE-DB human TR gene sequences. A later analysis assigned CDR3 sequences and most-parsimonious VDJ recombination scenarios with the TCRdist pipeline. In a later analysis, every TCR beta chain was defined by the combination of its CDR3 amino acid sequence and its V-gene family, and reads without a unique V-gene family were dropped. In a later analysis, approximately 590 highly shared, low-generation-probability nucleotide sequences were removed to address suspected cross-contamination and a sequencing artifact. For each public chain, a later analysis derived a clonal expansion index from normalized ranks of inferred template counts within each repertoire. In a later analysis, generation probabilities were computed using a VDJ recombination model fitted to out-of-frame rearrangements, and the results were checked against IGoR. Hypergeometric tests were used in a later analysis to score TCR-TCR, TCR-HLA and TCR-CMV co-occurrence, with a repertoire-size bias correction applied to the TCR pairs. A later analysis estimated false discovery rates by permuting HLA or CMV assignments 20 times. A later analysis grouped co-occurring TCRs with DBSCAN, adding TCRdist sequence similarity when clustering within HLA-allele-positive subsets. Repertoires with fewer than 30,000 or more than 120,000 public chains, plus five repertoires with anomalous nucleotide sharing, were excluded from co-occurrence clustering. TCRdb took over this immuneACCESS table, retaining in-frame rearrangements with V and J assigned. Such tables are incomplete; in checked studies, under half of the missing clones stem from an unresolved V gene, and the remainder is unexplained. That table is the source of V, J and clone size, and D and trimming were worked out from the DNA. The sample has 63,000 or so clones on record, around 74% of them singletons. The ten biggest clones cover approximately 7.8% of the sample.

The CDR3 runs 17 amino acids, cysteine and phenylalanine included. The CDR3 DNA has 51 bases and is translated from base 1. The germline V gene supplies CDR1 MDHEN and CDR2 SYDVKM. V ends up 4 bases short and J 0 bases short, with an unmatched junction base count of 9. The cohort comprised hundreds of healthy bone marrow donors. At the time of sampling, every cohort member was nominally healthy, though immune exposures that went unrecorded were likely present. The donor tested CMV seropositive and was one of the 289 seropositive cohort members. A peripheral blood sample was provided by each donor, and peripheral blood mononuclear cells were used for TCR beta sequencing. The Qiagen DNeasy Blood Extraction Kit was used to extract genomic DNA from the blood cell samples. As regards this clone: Its target antigen remains unknown. No quality values exist for individual bases; no much larger clone is one base distant.

The sequence derives from a woman aged 30 to 39 in good health and CMV-seropositive. Recombination joined TRBV28 with TRBJ2-1; 7 nucleotides in the junction match TRBD2. Specimen: PBMCs. In nucleotides, the sequence is TGTGCCAGCAGTTCAACCTGGGGGGGAAGCTCCTACAATGAGCAGTTCTTC. Its protein product is CASSSTWGGSSYNEQFF. The full variable domain, completed from the reference TRBV28 and TRBJ2-1 proteins outside the CDR3, reads DVKVTQSSRYLVKRTGEKVFLECVQDMDHENMFWYRQDPGLGLRLIYFSYDVKMKEKGDIPEGYSVSREKKERFSLILESASTNQTSMYLCASSSTWGGSSYNEQFFGPGTRLTVL.